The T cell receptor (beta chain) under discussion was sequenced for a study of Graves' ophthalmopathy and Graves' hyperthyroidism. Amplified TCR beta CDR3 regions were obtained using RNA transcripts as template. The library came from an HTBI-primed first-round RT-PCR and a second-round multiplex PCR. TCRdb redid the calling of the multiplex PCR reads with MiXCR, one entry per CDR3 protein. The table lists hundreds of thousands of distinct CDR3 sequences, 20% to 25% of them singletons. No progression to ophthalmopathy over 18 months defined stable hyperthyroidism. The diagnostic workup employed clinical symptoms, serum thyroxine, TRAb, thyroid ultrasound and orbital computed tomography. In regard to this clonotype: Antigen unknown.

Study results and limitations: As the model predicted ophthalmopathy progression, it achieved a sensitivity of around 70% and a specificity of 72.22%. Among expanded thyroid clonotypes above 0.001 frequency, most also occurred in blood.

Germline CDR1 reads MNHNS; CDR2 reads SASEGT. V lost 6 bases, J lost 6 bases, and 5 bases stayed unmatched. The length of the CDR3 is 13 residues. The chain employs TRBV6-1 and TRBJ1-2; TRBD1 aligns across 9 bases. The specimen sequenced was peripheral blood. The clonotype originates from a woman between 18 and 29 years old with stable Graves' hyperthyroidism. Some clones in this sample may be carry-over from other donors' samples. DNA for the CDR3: TGTGCCAGCAGGAGTACAGGGGGCCATGGCTACACCTTC. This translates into CASRSTGGHGYTF.